This is a list of T cell receptor beta chains from one sample in a study of technical replicates of blood from a few donors. The repertoire was sequenced with immunoSEQ multiplex PCR; TCRdb's copy has only in-frame clones and lacks some. The sample has fewer than 100,000 clones, approximately 97% seen once. Specimen: T cells isolated from PBMCs. Source of these receptors: a human donor in good health. CDR3s include the opening cysteine and the closing phenylalanine or tryptophan. A D gene is named only where the DNA matches it firmly. The size entry is marked missing in some rows and otherwise reads once, few, many or a size class.

J gene,clone size,D gene,V gene,CDR3 length,CDR3 DNA,CDR3 protein
TRBJ1-6,.,.,TRBV5-4,15,TGTGCCAGCAGCTTGGCCGGCAGGTGGCAATCACCCCTCCACTTT,CASSLAGRWQSPLHF
TRBJ2-7,.,.,TRBV7-9,12,TGTGCCAGCAGCCAGATGAACTACGAGCAGTACTTC,CASSQMNYEQYF
TRBJ2-7,.,TRBD2,TRBV7-7,18,TGTGCCAGCAGCTCGGGGACTAGCGGGAGGACTGCATCCTACGAGCAGTACTTC,CASSSGTSGRTASYEQYF
TRBJ1-4,.,.,TRBV4-2,17,TGTGCCAGCAGCCGCGACAGTGGTTTGGCAACTAATGAAAAACTGTTTTTT,CASSRDSGLATNEKLFF
TRBJ1-2,few,.,TRBV19,16,TGTGCCAGTAGTTACCGTCCAGGCGCCCACCTCTATGGCTACACCTTC,CASSYRPGAHLYGYTF
TRBJ1-4,.,TRBD1,TRBV28,16,TGTGCCAGCAGTCCCTCCCACACAGGGGTTAATGAAAAACTGTTTTTT,CASSPSHTGVNEKLFF
TRBJ1-4,.,.,TRBV18,13,TGTGCCAGCTCACCACCGTCACTCTTGAAACTGTTTTTT,CASSPPSLLKLFF
TRBJ1-1,.,TRBD1,TRBV5-1,16,TGCGCCAGCAGCTTGGGCCCCAGACAGGGTAACACTGAAGCTTTCTTT,CASSLGPRQGNTEAFF
TRBJ2-1,.,.,TRBV7-9,12,TGTGCCAGCAGCCACACACACGTAGAGCAGTTCTTC,CASSHTHVEQFF
TRBJ1-4,.,.,TRBV28,12,TGTGCCAGCACCCAAAGGGGCGAAAAACTGTTTTTT,CASTQRGEKLFF
TRBJ2-1,.,.,TRBV6-4,12,TGTGCCAGCTGGATAAGGAGCAATGAGCAGTTCTTC,CASWIRSNEQFF
TRBJ1-2,.,.,TRBV18,16,TGTGCCAGCTCACCGTATGACCATGGACAGATCTATGGCTACACCTTC,CASSPYDHGQIYGYTF
TRBJ2-5,many,.,TRBV19,16,TGTGCCAGTAGTGGGGCGGACCTACCGTACCAAGAGACCCAGTACTTC,CASSGADLPYQETQYF
TRBJ1-5,.,.,TRBV2,12,TGTGCCAGCAGTGGGGGGCATCAGCCCCAGCATTTT,CASSGGHQPQHF
TRBJ2-2,.,.,TRBV6-6,14,TGTGCCAGCAGTTACAGCGGGAACACCGGGGAGCTGTTTTTT,CASSYSGNTGELFF
TRBJ1-1,.,.,TRBV12-5,11,TGTGCTAGTGGTTTTAATGCTGAAGCTTTCTTT,CASGFNAEAFF
TRBJ1-6,.,.,TRBV11-2,15,TGTGCCAGCAGCTTAGAAGGTCTGGGCAATTCACCCCTCCACTTT,CASSLEGLGNSPLHF
TRBJ2-7,.,TRBD2,TRBV11-2,15,TGTGCCAGCAGCAGAAGCGGGAGGGCCTCCTACGAGCAGTACTTC,CASSRSGRASYEQYF
TRBJ2-3,.,TRBD2,TRBV7-3,17,TGTGCCAGCAGCTTACGAGGGAGCGGGGGGAGTACAGATACGCAGTATTTT,CASSLRGSGGSTDTQYF
TRBJ2-5,.,TRBD1,TRBV4-1,17,TGCGCCAGCAGCCCTCGGGCACAGGGGGTTAGGCGAGAGACCCAGTACTTC,CASSPRAQGVRRETQYF
TRBJ2-1,.,TRBD1,TRBV6-5,15,TGTGCCAGCAAGAGCAGGGGGACAGGGGTCAATGAGCAGTTCTTC,CASKSRGTGVNEQFF
TRBJ2-7,.,TRBD1,TRBV27,15,TGTGCCAGCAGTTCCCCGGCAGGGGGCGCGGACGAGCAGTACTTC,CASSSPAGGADEQYF
TRBJ1-1,.,.,TRBV5-1,14,TGCGCCAGCAGCTTGGAGGGGGATAACACTGAAGCTTTCTTT,CASSLEGDNTEAFF
TRBJ1-2,.,.,TRBV6-6,14,TGTGCCAGCAGTTACTCGAGAGGAAACTATGGCTACACCTTC,CASSYSRGNYGYTF
TRBJ2-1,.,TRBD2,TRBV4-1,16,TGCGCCAGCTCCCCCCGGCTGGCGGGAGGGGTAAATGAGCAGTTCTTC,CASSPRLAGGVNEQFF
TRBJ1-2,.,TRBD1,TRBV18,15,TGTGCCAGCTCACCTCAGGACAGGCCGGGGATCGGCTACACCTTC,CASSPQDRPGIGYTF
TRBJ1-4,.,.,TRBV18,17,TGTGCCAGCTCACTTCGGACAGCTACCTCAACTAATGAAAAACTGTTTTTT,CASSLRTATSTNEKLFF